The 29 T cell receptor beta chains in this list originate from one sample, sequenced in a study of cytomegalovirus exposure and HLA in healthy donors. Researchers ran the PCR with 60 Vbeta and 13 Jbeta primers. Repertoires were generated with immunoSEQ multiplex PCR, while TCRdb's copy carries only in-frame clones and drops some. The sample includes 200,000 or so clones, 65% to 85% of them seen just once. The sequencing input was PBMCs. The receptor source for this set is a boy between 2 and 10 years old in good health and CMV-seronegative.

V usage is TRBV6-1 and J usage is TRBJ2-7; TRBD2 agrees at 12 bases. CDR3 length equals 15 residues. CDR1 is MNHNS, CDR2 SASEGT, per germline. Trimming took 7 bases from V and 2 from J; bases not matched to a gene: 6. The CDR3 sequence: CASTTGLAGPYEQYF. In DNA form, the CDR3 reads TGTGCCAGCACCACAGGACTAGCGGGGCCCTACGAGCAGTACTTC.

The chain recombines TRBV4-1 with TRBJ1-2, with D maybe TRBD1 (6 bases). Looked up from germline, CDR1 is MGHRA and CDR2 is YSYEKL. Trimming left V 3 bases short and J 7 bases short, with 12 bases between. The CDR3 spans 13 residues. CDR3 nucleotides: TGCGCCAGCAGCCAGCCTAAAGGGGGTGGCTACACCTTC. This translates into CASSQPKGGGYTF.

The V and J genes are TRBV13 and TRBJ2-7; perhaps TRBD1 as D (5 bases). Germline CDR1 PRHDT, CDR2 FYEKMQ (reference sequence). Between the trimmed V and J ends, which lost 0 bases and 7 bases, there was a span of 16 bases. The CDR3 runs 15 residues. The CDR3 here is CASSLGGAGYGEQYF. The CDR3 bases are TGTGCCAGCAGCTTAGGTGGGGCAGGGTATGGTGAGCAGTACTTC.

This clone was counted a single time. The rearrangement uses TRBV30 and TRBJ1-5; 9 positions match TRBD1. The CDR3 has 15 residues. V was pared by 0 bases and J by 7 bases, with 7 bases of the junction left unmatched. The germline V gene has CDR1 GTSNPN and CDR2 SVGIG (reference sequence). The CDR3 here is CAWSVGGQGRQPQHF. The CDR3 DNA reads TGTGCCTGGAGTGTAGGCGGACAGGGGAGACAGCCCCAGCATTTT.

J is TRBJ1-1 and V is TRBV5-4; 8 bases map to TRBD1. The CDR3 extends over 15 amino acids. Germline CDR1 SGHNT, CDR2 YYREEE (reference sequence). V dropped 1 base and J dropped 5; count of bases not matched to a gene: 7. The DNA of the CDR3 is TGTGCCAGCAGCTTGCAGGCGACAGGGGAAACTGAAGCTTTCTTT. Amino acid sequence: CASSLQATGETEAFF.

This CDR3 reads CASSGGGSVNTEAFF. In DNA, the CDR3 is TGTGCCAGCAGCGGGGGGGGAAGCGTGAACACTGAAGCTTTCTTT. This chain uses TRBV9 with TRBJ1-1; TRBD1 might be the D (5 bases). V lost 3 bases, J lost 0 bases, and 12 bases lay in between. The CDR3 is 15 amino acids. Germline V gene sequence: CDR1 SGDLS, CDR2 YYNGEE.

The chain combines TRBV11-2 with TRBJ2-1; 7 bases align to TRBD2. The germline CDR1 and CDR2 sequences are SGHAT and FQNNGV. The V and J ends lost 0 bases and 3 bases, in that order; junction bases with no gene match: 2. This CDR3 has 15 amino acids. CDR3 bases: TGTGCCAGCAGCTTAGATCCGGGGGGCTACAATGAGCAGTTCTTC. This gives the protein CASSLDPGGYNEQFF.

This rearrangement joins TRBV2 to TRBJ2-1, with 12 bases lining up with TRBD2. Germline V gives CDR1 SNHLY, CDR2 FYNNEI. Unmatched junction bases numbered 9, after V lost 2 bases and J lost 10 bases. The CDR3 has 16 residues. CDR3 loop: CASSELGLAGGHEQFF. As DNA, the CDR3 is TGTGCCAGCAGTGAACTCGGGCTAGCGGGGGGGCACGAGCAGTTCTTC.

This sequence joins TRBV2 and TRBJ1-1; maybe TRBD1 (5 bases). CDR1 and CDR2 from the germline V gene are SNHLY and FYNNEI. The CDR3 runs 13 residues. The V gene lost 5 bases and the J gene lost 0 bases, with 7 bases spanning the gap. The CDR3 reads CASSKQVNTEAFF. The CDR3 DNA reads TGTGCCAGCAGTAAACAGGTGAACACTGAAGCTTTCTTT.

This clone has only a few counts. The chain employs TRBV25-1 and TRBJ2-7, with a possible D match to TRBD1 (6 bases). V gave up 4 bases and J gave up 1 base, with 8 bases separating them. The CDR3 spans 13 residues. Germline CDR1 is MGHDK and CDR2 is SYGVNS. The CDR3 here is CASSGTASYEQYF. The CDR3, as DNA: TGTGCCAGCAGTGGGACAGCGTCCTACGAGCAGTACTTC.

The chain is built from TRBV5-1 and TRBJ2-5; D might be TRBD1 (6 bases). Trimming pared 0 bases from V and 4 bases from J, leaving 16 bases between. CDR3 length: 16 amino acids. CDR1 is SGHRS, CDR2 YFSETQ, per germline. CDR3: CASSLGQWTEGETQYF. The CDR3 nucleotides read TGCGCCAGCAGCTTGGGCCAATGGACAGAGGGAGAGACCCAGTACTTC.

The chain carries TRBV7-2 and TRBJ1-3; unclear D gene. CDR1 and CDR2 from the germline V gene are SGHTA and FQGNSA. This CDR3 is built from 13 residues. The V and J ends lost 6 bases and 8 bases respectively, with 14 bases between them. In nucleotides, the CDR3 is TGTGCCAGCAGTCGGGCTAGCGGGGACACCATATATTTT. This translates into CASSRASGDTIYF.

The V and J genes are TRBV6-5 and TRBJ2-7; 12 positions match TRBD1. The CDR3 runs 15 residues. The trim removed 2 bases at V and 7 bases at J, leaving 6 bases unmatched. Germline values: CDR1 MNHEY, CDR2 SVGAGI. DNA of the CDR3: TGTGCCAGCAGTTACAGGGGACAGGGGGCGGAGGAGCAGTACTTC. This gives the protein CASSYRGQGAEEQYF.

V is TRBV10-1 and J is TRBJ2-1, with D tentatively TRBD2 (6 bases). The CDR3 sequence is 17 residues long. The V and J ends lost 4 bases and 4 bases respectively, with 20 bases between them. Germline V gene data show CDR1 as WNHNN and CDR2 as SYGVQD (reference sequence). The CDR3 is CASSGLLAYGLYNEQFF. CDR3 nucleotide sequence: TGCGCCAGCAGTGGATTACTAGCTTACGGTCTTTACAATGAGCAGTTCTTC.

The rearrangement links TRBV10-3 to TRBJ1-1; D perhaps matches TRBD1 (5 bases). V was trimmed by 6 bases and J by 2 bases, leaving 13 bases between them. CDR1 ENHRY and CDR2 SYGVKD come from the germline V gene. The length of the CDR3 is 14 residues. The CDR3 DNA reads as TGTGCCATCAGGCAGGACACGATCAACACTGAAGCTTTCTTT. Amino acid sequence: CAIRQDTINTEAFF.

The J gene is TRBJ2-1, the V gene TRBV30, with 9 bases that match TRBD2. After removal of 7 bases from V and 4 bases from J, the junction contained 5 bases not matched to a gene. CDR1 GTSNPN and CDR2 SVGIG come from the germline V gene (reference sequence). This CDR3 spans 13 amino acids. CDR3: CALQAGGYNEQFF. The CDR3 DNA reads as TGTGCCTTACAGGCGGGGGGGTACAATGAGCAGTTCTTC.

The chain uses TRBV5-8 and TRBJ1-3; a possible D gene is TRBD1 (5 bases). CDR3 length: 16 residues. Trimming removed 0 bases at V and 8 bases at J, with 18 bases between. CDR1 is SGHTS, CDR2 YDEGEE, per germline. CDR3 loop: CASSLARVRSADTIYF. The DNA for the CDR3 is TGTGCCAGCAGCTTGGCCAGGGTGAGGTCGGCGGACACCATATATTTT. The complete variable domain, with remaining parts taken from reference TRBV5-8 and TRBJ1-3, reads EAGVTQSPTHLIKTRGQQATLRCSPISGHTSVYWYQQALGLGLQFLLWYDEGEERNRGNFPPRFSGRQFPNYSSELNVNALELEDSALYLCASSLARVRSADTIYFGEGSWLTVV.

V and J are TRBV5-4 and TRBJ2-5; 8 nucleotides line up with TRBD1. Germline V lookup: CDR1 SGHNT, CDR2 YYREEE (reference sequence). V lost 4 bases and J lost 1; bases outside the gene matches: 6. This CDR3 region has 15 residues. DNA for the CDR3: TGTGCCAGCAGCCCGACAGGGGCCCGCCAAGAGACCCAGTACTTC. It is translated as CASSPTGARQETQYF.

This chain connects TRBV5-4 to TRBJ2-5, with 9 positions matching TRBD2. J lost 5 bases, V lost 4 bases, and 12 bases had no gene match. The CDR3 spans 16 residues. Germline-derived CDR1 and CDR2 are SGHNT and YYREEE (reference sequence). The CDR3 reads CASSLRGRGGQETQYF. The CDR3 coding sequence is TGTGCCAGCAGCCTCCGGGGGCGGGGGGGCCAGGAGACCCAGTACTTC.

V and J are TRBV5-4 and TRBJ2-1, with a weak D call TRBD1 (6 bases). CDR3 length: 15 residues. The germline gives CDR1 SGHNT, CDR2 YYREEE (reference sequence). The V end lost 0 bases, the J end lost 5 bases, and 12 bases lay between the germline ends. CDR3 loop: CASSLVVQGHNEQFF. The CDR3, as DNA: TGTGCCAGCAGCTTGGTGGTACAGGGCCACAATGAGCAGTTCTTC.

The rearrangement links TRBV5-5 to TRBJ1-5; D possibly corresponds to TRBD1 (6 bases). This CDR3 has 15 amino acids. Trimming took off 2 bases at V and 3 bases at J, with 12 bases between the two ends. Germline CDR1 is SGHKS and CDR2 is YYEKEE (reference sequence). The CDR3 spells CASSLQGGFNQPQHF. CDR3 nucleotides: TGTGCCAGCAGCTTACAAGGGGGTTTCAATCAGCCCCAGCATTTT. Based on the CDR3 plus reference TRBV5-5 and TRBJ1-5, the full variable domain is DAGVTQSPTHLIKTRGQQVTLRCSPISGHKSVSWYQQVLGQGPQFIFQYYEKEERGRGNFPDRFSARQFPNYSSELNVNALLLGDSALYLCASSLQGGFNQPQHFGDGTRLSIL.

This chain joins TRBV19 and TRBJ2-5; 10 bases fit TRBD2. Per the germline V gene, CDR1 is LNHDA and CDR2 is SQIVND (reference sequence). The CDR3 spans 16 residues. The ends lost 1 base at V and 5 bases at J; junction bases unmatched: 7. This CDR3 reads CASSIVGAGGLETQYF. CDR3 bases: TGTGCCAGTAGTATAGTGGGAGCGGGGGGGCTGGAGACCCAGTACTTC.

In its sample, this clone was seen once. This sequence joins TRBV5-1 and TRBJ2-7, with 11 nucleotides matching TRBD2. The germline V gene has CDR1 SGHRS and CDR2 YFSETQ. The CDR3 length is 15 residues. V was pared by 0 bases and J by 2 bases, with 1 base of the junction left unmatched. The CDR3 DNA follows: TGCGCCAGCAGCTTGGGACTAGCGGGGACCTACGAGCAGTACTTC. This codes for CASSLGLAGTYEQYF.

This CDR3 reads CASSLLEETEKLFF. CDR3 sequence (DNA): TGTGCCAGCAGCTTATTAGAGGAAACTGAAAAACTGTTTTTT. The chain uses TRBV7-9 and TRBJ1-4; D is undetermined. Trimming removed 2 bases at V and 7 bases at J, with 11 bases between. CDR3 size: 14 residues. In germline, CDR1 is SEHNR, CDR2 FQNEAQ (reference sequence). Variable domain in full (rest from reference TRBV7-9 and TRBJ1-4): DTGVSQNPRHKITKRGQNVTFRCDPISEHNRLYWYRQTLGQGPEFLTYFQNEAQLEKSRLLSDRFSAERPKGSFSTLEIQRTEQGDSAMYLCASSLLEETEKLFFGSGTQLSVL.

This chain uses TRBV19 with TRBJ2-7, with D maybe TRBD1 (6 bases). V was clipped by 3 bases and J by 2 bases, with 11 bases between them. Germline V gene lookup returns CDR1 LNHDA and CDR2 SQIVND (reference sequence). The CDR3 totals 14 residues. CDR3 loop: CASSIPDRTYEQYF. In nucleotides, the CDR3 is TGTGCCAGTAGTATCCCCGACAGGACCTACGAGCAGTACTTC.

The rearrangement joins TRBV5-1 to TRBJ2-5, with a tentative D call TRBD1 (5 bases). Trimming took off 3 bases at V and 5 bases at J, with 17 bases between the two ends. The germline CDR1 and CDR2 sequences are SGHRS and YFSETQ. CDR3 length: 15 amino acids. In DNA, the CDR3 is TGCGCCAGCAGCTCACAGGCCCCCGTGGGGGAGACCCAGTACTTC. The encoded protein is CASSSQAPVGETQYF.

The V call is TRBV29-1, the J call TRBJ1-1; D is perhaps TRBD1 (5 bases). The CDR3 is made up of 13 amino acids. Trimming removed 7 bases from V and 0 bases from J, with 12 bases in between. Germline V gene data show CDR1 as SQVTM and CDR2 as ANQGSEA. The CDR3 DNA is TGCAGCGCCGGGGGAATCCTGAACACTGAAGCTTTCTTT. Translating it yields CSAGGILNTEAFF.

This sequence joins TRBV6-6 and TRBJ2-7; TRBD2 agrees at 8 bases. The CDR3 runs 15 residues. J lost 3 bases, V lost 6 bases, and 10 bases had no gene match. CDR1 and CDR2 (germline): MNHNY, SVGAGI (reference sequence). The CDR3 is CASSRYGLANYEQYF. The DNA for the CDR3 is TGTGCCAGCAGCCGATATGGACTAGCTAACTACGAGCAGTACTTC.

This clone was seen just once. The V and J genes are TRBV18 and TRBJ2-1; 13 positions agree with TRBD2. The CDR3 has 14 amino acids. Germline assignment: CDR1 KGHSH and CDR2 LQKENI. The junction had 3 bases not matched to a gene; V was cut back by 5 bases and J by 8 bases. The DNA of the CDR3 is TGTGCCAGCTCAACTAGCGGGGGGGCCGATGAGCAGTTCTTC. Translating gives CASSTSGGADEQFF.